This T cell receptor (beta chain) is drawn from a study of regulatory T cells in long-lasting Graves disease. This clonotype was detected only a few times. This CDR3 comprises 16 residues. CDR1 and CDR2 (germline): SGHTA, FQGNSA. V was cut by 2 bases and J by 0 bases, with 11 bases left in between. Time point here: newly diagnosed GD, antithyroid drugs for less than 3 months. Construction of the TCR library relied on RNA isolated from PBMCs. With iRepertoire HTBI primers and Arm-PCR of CDR3 regions, TCR beta libraries were built. Per the original methods: Among the samples, around 58 TRBV and 14 to 15 TRBJ segments were identified. In TCRdb, the multiplex PCR reads were re-called with MiXCR into one record per CDR3 protein. These V and J calls rely on TCRdb rather than the paper's analysis. The sample shows 200,000 to 250,000 distinct CDR3 sequences, approximately 18% of them seen only once. These data also featured in a second study, about T cells in Graves' hyperthyroidism and ophthalmopathy.

This receptor was identified in a woman younger than 45 with Graves disease. V is TRBV7-2 and J is TRBJ1-3, with a tentative D call TRBD1 (5 bases). Here the sequenced sample was peripheral blood mononuclear cells (PBMCs), taken at new diagnosis, from a patient treated with antithyroid drugs. The CDR3 DNA follows: TGTGCCAGCAGCTTAACGTCGGGGGGCTCTGGAAACACCATATATTTT. Protein product: CASSLTSGGSGNTIYF.